The present T cell receptor beta chain was sequenced within a study of T cell repertoires in cytomegalovirus infection. TCRdb reanalysed the reads using MiXCR and keeps one entry per CDR3 protein. This table holds hundreds of thousands of distinct CDR3 sequences, 32% found once. This clonotype was counted a few times. As yet, its antigen is unknown. V trimming: 3 bases; J trimming: 7 bases; junction bases outside the gene matches: 6. From germline, CDR1 is MDHEN and CDR2 SYDVKM. CDR3 length equals 15 residues. The TCR sequence derives from a human donor in good health (CMV status not recorded). Some clones in this sample may be carry-over from other donors' samples. The sequencing used cultured CD8+ T cells from PBMCs, collected from culture after CMV antigen stimulation. The V and J genes are TRBV28 and TRBJ1-5; TRBD1 aligns across 10 bases. The CDR3 here is CASSFGQGESQPQHF. Written as DNA, the CDR3 is TGTGCCAGCAGTTTCGGACAGGGGGAAAGCCAGCCCCAGCATTTT.